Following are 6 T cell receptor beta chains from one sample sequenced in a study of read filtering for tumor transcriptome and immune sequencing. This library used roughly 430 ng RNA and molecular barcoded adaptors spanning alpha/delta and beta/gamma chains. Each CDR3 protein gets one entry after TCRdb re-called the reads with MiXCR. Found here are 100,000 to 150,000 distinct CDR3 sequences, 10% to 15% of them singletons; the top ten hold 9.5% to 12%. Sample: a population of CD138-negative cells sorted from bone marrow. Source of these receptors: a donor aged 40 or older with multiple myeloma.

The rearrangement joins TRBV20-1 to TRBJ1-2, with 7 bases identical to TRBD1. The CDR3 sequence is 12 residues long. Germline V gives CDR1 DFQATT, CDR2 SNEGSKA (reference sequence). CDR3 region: CTPERGQYGYTF. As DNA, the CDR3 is TGCACGCCGGAGAGGGGGCAATATGGCTACACCTTC.

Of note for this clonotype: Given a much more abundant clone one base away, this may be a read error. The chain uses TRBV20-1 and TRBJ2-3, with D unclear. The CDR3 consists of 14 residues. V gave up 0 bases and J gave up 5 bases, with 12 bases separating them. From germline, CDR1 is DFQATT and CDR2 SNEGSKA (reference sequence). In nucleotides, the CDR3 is TGCAGTGCTAGAGATCCCCTATCAAGAGATACGCAGTATTTT. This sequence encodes CSARDPLSRDTQYF.

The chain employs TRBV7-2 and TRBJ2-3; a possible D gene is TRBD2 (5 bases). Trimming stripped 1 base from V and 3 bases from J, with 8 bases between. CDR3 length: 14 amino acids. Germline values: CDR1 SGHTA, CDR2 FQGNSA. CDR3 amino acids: CASSLDSGTDTQYF. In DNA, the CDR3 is TGTGCCAGCAGCTTAGACAGCGGAACAGATACGCAGTATTTT.

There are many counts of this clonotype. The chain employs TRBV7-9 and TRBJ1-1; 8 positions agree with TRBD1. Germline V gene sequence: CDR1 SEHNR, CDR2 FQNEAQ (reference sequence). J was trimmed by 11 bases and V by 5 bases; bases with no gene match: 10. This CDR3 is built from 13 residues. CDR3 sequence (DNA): TGTGCCAGCAGCGGGCCAGGGGGCGCAGGGGCTTTCTTT. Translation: CASSGPGGAGAFF.

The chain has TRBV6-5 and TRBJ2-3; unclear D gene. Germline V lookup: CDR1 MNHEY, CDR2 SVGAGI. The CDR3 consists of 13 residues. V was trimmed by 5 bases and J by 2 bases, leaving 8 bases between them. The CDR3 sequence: CASSTGNTDTQYF. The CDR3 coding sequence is TGTGCCAGCAGTACGGGTAACACAGATACGCAGTATTTT.

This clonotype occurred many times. CDR3 loop: CASSGQGSIETQYF. The CDR3 DNA sequence: TGTGCCAGCAGTGGACAGGGTAGTATTGAGACCCAGTACTTC. The genes are TRBV2 and TRBJ2-5; TRBD1 matches 7 bases. This CDR3 has 14 amino acids. J was trimmed by 5 bases and V by 4 bases; bases with no gene match: 7. Germline V gives CDR1 SNHLY, CDR2 FYNNEI.